The 4 T cell receptor beta chains below come from one sample, sequenced in a study of blood T cell repertoires in COVID-19 (dated by TCRdb to the early 2020s). To prepare the library, the immunoSEQ multiplex PCR assay was applied. Drawn from immuneACCESS, this table holds only the in-frame rearrangements with V and J called that TCRdb kept. Clones are partly lost; checked studies trace under half to an unresolved V gene and leave the rest unexplained. The sample includes some 190,000 clones, with just over 85% observed a single time. In total, the top ten clones hold about 1.5% of the sample. The sequencing input was peripheral blood. The receptors were gathered from a man aged 18-30 years with active or convalescent COVID-19.

J is TRBJ2-7 and V is TRBV5-4; maybe TRBD1 (6 bases). This CDR3 is 14 amino acids long. Trimming shortened V by 5 bases and J by 3 bases, and 15 bases separated the two germline ends. Germline V gene sequence: CDR1 SGHNT, CDR2 YYREEE (reference sequence). In nucleotides, the CDR3 is TGTGCCAGCAGGACAGGTCCGGAGGTCTACGAGCAGTACTTC. Residues: CASRTGPEVYEQYF.

This clone was observed once. V and J are TRBV19 and TRBJ2-7, with D maybe TRBD1 (5 bases). Germline CDR1 reads LNHDA; CDR2 reads SQIVND (reference sequence). CDR3 length: 10 amino acids. Trimming took 8 bases from V and 5 from J, leaving 7 bases between them. In nucleotides, the CDR3 is TGTGCCAGTGGGGCGGACGAGCAGTACTTC. Translation gives CASGADEQYF. Filled out from reference TRBV19 and TRBJ2-7, the complete variable domain reads DGGITQSPKYLFRKEGQNVTLSCEQNLNHDAMYWYRQDPGQGLRLIYYSQIVNDFQKGDIAEGYSVSREKKESFPLTVTSAQKNPTAFYLCASGADEQYFGPGTRLTVT.

This chain's CDR3 is CASSLEPKPEKLFF. The CDR3 DNA follows: TGTGCCAGCAGTTTAGAACCCAAGCCTGAAAAACTGTTTTTT. The rearrangement joins TRBV6-5 to TRBJ1-4; D unresolved. Germline V lookup: CDR1 MNHEY, CDR2 SVGAGI. V was clipped by 4 bases and J by 7 bases, with 13 bases between them. CDR3 length: 14 residues.

In this sample, this clone turned up once. The chain combines TRBV4-2 with TRBJ2-1, with TRBD2 matching over 10 bases. J gave up 9 bases and V 1 base, and 9 bases lay outside the gene matches. This CDR3 region has 16 residues. The germline CDR1 and CDR2 sequences are LGHNA and YNFKEQ. The CDR3 spells CASSQGASGSLSEQFF. CDR3 DNA: TGTGCCAGCAGCCAAGGTGCTAGCGGGAGTTTAAGTGAGCAGTTCTTC.